These 24 T cell receptor beta chains were all obtained from the same sample, sequenced in a study of CD8 T cells in ankylosing spondylitis (dated by TCRdb to between 2016 and 2019). What the study reported, not specific to this receptor: A TCR beta motif of about eight highly homologous amino acid variants appeared characteristic of blood from ankylosing spondylitis patients.

The antigens for these receptors are not known. The library came from 5' RACE. The sample was run on an Illumina HiSeq 2500. The public reads were reprocessed in TCRdb via fastp at Q25 and MiXCR, keeping in-frame beta chains. Rows with a matching CDR3 protein are joined into one entry that keeps the most common DNA and genes. The sample table contains more than 500,000 distinct CDR3 sequences; only one count was recorded for 5.3% of them. Under 4.5% of the sample lies in the top ten. The sample taken for sequencing was blood, either unsorted or a sorted T cell fraction (not recorded which). These receptors originate from a male donor with ankylosing spondylitis.

This clonotype was seen many times. The chain recombines TRBV15 with TRBJ2-5; possible D gene TRBD1, 5 bases. The V end lost 5 bases, the J end lost 5 bases, and 15 bases lay between the germline ends. CDR3 length equals 14 residues. Germline CDR1 LNHNV, CDR2 YYDKDF (reference sequence). The CDR3 is CATSPLGVRETQYF. As DNA, the CDR3 is TGTGCCACCAGCCCATTAGGGGTGAGGGAGACCCAGTACTTC.

This clonotype came up many times. Likely a read error: the CDR3 ends without its conserved phenylalanine or tryptophan. Because the CDR3's place on the DNA is in doubt, the DNA is left out and the CDR3 is given as listed by TCRdb. The V gene is TRBV20-1, the J gene TRBJ2-7. The CDR3 is made up of 8 amino acids, end residues included. Germline CDR1 and CDR2: DFQATT and SNEGSKA (reference sequence). CDR3 residues: CSARVPLL.

The V and J genes are TRBV30 and TRBJ2-5, with TRBD1 as a possible D gene (6 bases). Germline V gene lookup returns CDR1 GTSNPN and CDR2 SVGIG (reference sequence). CDR3 length equals 13 residues. Trimming shortened V by 4 bases and J by 4 bases, and 13 bases separated the two germline ends. CDR3 in DNA: TGTGCCTGGACCGCAGGGGCTGGAGAGACCCAGTACTTC. It translates to CAWTAGAGETQYF.

The chain links TRBV20-1 to TRBJ1-5; D not certain. The germline CDR1 and CDR2 sequences are DFQATT and SNEGSKA (reference sequence). Trimming cost V 3 bases and J 0 bases, with 9 bases left between them. The CDR3 covers 14 residues. As DNA, the CDR3 is TGCAGTGCTAGCAACATCCATAGCAATCAGCCCCAGCATTTT. Translation gives CSASNIHSNQPQHF.

Many counts were recorded for this clonotype. The rearrangement uses TRBV5-1 and TRBJ2-7; no clear D gene. CDR1 is SGHRS, CDR2 YFSETQ, per germline. The CDR3 consists of 12 residues. Deletions cut 0 bases from V and 3 bases from J, with 4 bases between. CDR3 bases: TGCGCCAGCAGCTTGGATCTCTACGAGCAGTACTTC. Translating gives CASSLDLYEQYF.

This clonotype was seen at least ten times. CDR3 nucleotides: TGCAGCGTTGAAGGTCGGGACACCATCCGCGTCTATGGCTACACCTTC. Translation gives CSVEGRDTIRVYGYTF. This chain uses TRBV29-1 with TRBJ1-2; a weak D match, TRBD1 (6 bases). Per the germline V gene, CDR1 is SQVTM and CDR2 is ANQGSEA. This CDR3 has 16 residues. Trimming stripped 1 base from V and 4 bases from J, with 19 bases between.

This clonotype was found many times. The chain uses TRBV28 and TRBJ2-5; D is unclear. This CDR3 has 12 amino acids. Looked up from germline, CDR1 is MDHEN and CDR2 is SYDVKM. V was cut by 6 bases and J by 6 bases, with 11 bases left in between. CDR3 region: CASSLRWQTQYF. DNA for the CDR3: TGTGCCAGCAGCCTCAGGTGGCAGACCCAGTACTTC.

This clonotype was found many times. The genes are TRBV20-1 and TRBJ2-5; D possibly corresponds to TRBD1 (6 bases). V was trimmed by 4 bases and J by 4 bases, leaving 10 bases between them. Germline CDR1 and CDR2: DFQATT and SNEGSKA (reference sequence). The CDR3 length is 12 residues. CDR3 sequence: CSAMQQGETQYF. CDR3 coding DNA: TGCAGTGCTATGCAACAGGGAGAGACCCAGTACTTC.

This clonotype was observed at least ten times. V gene TRBV7-2 combines with J gene TRBJ1-1; D remains unclear. From germline, CDR1 is SGHTA and CDR2 FQGNSA. V lost 6 bases and J lost 2, with 10 bases in between. This CDR3 has 13 residues. This CDR3 reads CASSPALNTEAFF. DNA for the CDR3: TGTGCCAGCAGTCCCGCTCTAAACACTGAAGCTTTCTTT.

In this sample, this clonotype turned up many times. V is TRBV12-3 or TRBV12-4 and J is TRBJ2-7; D gene ambiguous. This CDR3 has 13 amino acids. Trimming left V 6 bases short and J 2 bases short, with 11 bases between. CDR3 nucleotides: TGTGCCAGCAGCAGTTTTAGCCCCTACGAGCAGTACTTC. This encodes CASSSFSPYEQYF.

The V gene is TRBV18, the J gene TRBJ2-6, with D uncertain. CDR3 size: 14 residues. Germline V CDR1 and CDR2: KGHSH, LQKENI. Trimming took off 3 bases at V and 0 bases at J, with 3 bases between the two ends. The CDR3 nucleotides read TGTGCCAGCTCACCTCTCTCTGGGGCCAACGTCCTGACTTTC. This codes for CASSPLSGANVLTF. The full variable domain, with the rest looked up from reference TRBV18 and TRBJ2-6, is NAGVMQNPRHLVRRRGQEARLRCSPMKGHSHVYWYRQLPEEGLKFMVYLQKENIIDESGMPKERFSAEFPKEGPSILRIQQVVRGDSAAYFCASSPLSGANVLTFGAGSRLTVL.

This clonotype was seen at least ten times. The rearrangement uses TRBV5-1 and TRBJ2-1; TRBD2 matches at 7 bases. This CDR3 region has 14 residues. V lost 4 bases, J lost 7 bases, and 8 bases stayed unmatched. Per germline, CDR1 SGHRS and CDR2 YFSETQ. CDR3 sequence (DNA): TGCGCCAGCAGCCTACGGACTAGTAATAATGAGCAGTTCTTC. Translation gives CASSLRTSNNEQFF.

This clonotype was seen many times. The chain uses TRBV4-3 and TRBJ2-5; TRBD1 matches at 10 bases. The junction had 4 bases not matched to a gene; V was cut back by 4 bases and J by 2 bases. The CDR3 has 15 residues. CDR1 is LGHNA, CDR2 YSLEER, per germline. DNA for the CDR3: TGCGCCAGCAGCCTACGGGACAGGGGACAAGAGACCCAGTACTTC. This encodes CASSLRDRGQETQYF.

This rearrangement joins TRBV6-1 to TRBJ1-2; weak D call: TRBD1 (6 bases). Trimming removed 7 bases from V and 2 bases from J, with 14 bases in between. The CDR3 has 14 residues. Germline V CDR1 and CDR2: MNHNS, SASEGT. As DNA, the CDR3 is TGTGCCAGCACCTCGGACAGACAAAACTATGGCTACACCTTC. Its translation is CASTSDRQNYGYTF.

This clonotype was counted at least ten times. The gene calls are TRBV5-1 and TRBJ2-5; perhaps TRBD1 as D (5 bases). Germline V lookup: CDR1 SGHRS, CDR2 YFSETQ. This CDR3 is built from 15 residues. V lost 4 bases to trimming and J lost 1 base, with 14 bases between them. The CDR3 protein is CASSEAFGAQETQYF. DNA for the CDR3: TGCGCCAGCAGCGAGGCTTTTGGGGCCCAAGAGACCCAGTACTTC.

As to this clonotype: This may arise from a read error, as a much more abundant clone is one base away. V usage is TRBV20-1 and J usage is TRBJ2-5, with 9 bases matching TRBD2. The CDR3 totals 16 residues. CDR1 and CDR2 (germline): DFQATT, SNEGSKA (reference sequence). The CDR3 here is CCARDPWREGGETQYF. The CDR3 region has the DNA TGCTGTGCTAGAGATCCCTGGCGGGAGGGGGGGGAGACCCAGTACTTC.

This clonotype was counted many times. The chain uses TRBV6-1 and TRBJ1-1; D possibly corresponds to TRBD1 (5 bases). Germline CDR1 and CDR2: MNHNS and SASEGT. Trimming removed 7 bases from V and 0 bases from J, with 12 bases in between. CDR3 length: 14 amino acids. The CDR3 region has the DNA TGTGCCAGCATTCTGGGGGGGATGAACACTGAAGCTTTCTTT. Translated, it gives CASILGGMNTEAFF.

This clonotype was recorded at least ten times. This chain joins TRBV4-3 and TRBJ2-7; 9 bases agree with TRBD1. The ends lost 3 bases at V and 0 bases at J; junction bases unmatched: 9. CDR3 length: 17 amino acids. From germline, CDR1 is LGHNA and CDR2 YSLEER. The CDR3 loop reads CASSHQWGDRDSYEQYF. In DNA form, the CDR3 reads TGCGCCAGCAGCCATCAGTGGGGGGACAGGGACTCCTACGAGCAGTACTTC.

Many counts were recorded for this clonotype. The chain couples TRBV6-1 to TRBJ1-5, with TRBD1 matching over 9 bases. Germline trimming cut 6 bases from V and 6 bases from J; bases unmatched to any gene: 9. Germline CDR1 is MNHNS and CDR2 is SASEGT. This CDR3 is built from 15 residues. CDR3 region: CASSEPGQGSQPQHF. For the CDR3, the DNA is TGTGCCAGCAGCGAACCGGGACAGGGAAGTCAGCCCCAGCATTTT.

There are many counts of this clonotype. The J gene is TRBJ1-2, the V gene TRBV20-1; D not resolved. Germline values: CDR1 DFQATT, CDR2 SNEGSKA (reference sequence). The V end lost 0 bases, the J end lost 8 bases, and 13 bases lay between the germline ends. CDR3 size: 13 residues. CDR3 sequence reads: CSARDSKRRGYTF. The DNA for the CDR3 is TGCAGTGCTAGAGATAGTAAGCGTCGGGGCTACACCTTC.

This clonotype was recorded at least ten times. The V call is TRBV10-3, the J call TRBJ2-2, with 8 nucleotides matching TRBD1. Germline loops: CDR1 ENHRY, CDR2 SYGVKD. The CDR3 length is 15 residues. Trimming at V came to 7 bases and at J to 0 bases, leaving 4 bases not matched to a gene. In nucleotides, the CDR3 is TGTGCCATCAACCTACAGGGGGCGAACACCGGGGAGCTGTTTTTT. Translating gives CAINLQGANTGELFF.

At least ten counts were recorded for this clonotype. The rearrangement uses TRBV6-5 and TRBJ2-7, with D perhaps given as TRBD1 or TRBD2 (5 bases each). The V end lost 0 bases, the J end lost 5 bases, and 11 bases lay between the germline ends. Germline loops: CDR1 MNHEY, CDR2 SVGAGI. The CDR3 runs to 14 residues. The CDR3 here is CASSYSKGTDEQYF. The DNA of the CDR3 is TGTGCCAGCAGTTACTCGAAAGGGACCGACGAGCAGTACTTC.

This clonotype was counted at least ten times. This chain links TRBV12-3 or TRBV12-4 with TRBJ1-4; 9 nucleotides agree with TRBD1. V lost 6 bases and J lost 5; bases outside the gene matches: 4. This CDR3 region has 14 residues. This chain's CDR3 is CASSRQGGNEKLFF. DNA for the CDR3: TGTGCCAGCAGCAGACAGGGGGGAAATGAAAAACTGTTTTTT.

This clonotype was seen at least ten times. The chain has TRBV7-9 and TRBJ1-4; weak D call: TRBD1 (6 bases). Trimming pared 5 bases from V and 4 bases from J, leaving 20 bases between. Germline V CDR1 and CDR2: SEHNR, FQNEAQ (reference sequence). This CDR3 has 17 residues. The CDR3 region is CASSAQQHREINEKLFF. CDR3 DNA: TGTGCCAGCAGCGCCCAACAACACAGGGAGATTAATGAAAAACTGTTTTTT.